One sample yielded the 21 T cell receptor beta chains listed below, sequenced in a study of T-cell reconstitution after alpha-beta-depleted transplantation in children. The authors prepared the TCRbeta library with unique molecular identifiers. A single record per CDR3 protein comes from TCRdb applying MiXCR to the PCR reads. The table includes hundreds of thousands of distinct CDR3 sequences, about an eighth detected once. The sample was PBMCs, taken before TCRalphabeta/CD19-depleted stem cell transplant. The origin of the receptors is a girl aged 2 to 10 with congenital amegakaryocytic thrombocytopenia, due to receive a stem cell transplant.

This clonotype was counted many times. In DNA, the CDR3 is TGCAGCGTTGTGACTAGCGGACGCTCCTACGAGCAGTACTTC. It encodes CSVVTSGRSYEQYF. This chain uses TRBV29-1 with TRBJ2-7, with 9 bases fitting TRBD2. V shed 4 bases and J 0 bases; nucleotides not matched to a gene: 4. Germline lookup yields CDR1 SQVTM and CDR2 ANQGSEA. The CDR3 spans 14 residues.

There are a few counts of this clonotype. The J gene is TRBJ2-1, the V gene TRBV6-2 or TRBV6-3; D is unresolved. Per germline, CDR1 MNHEY and CDR2 SVGEGT. The CDR3 extends over 11 amino acids. V was clipped by 2 bases and J by 13 bases, with 9 bases between them. Here the CDR3 reads CASSYGSSQFF. The DNA of the CDR3 is TGTGCCAGCAGTTACGGGTCTTCCCAGTTCTTC.

This clonotype appeared a few times. The chain recombines TRBV7-2 with TRBJ2-5; 8 positions agree with TRBD2. The CDR3 loop spans 13 amino acids. Germline trimming cut 5 bases from V and 5 bases from J; bases unmatched to any gene: 4. The V gene's germline CDR1 is SGHTA and CDR2 FQGNSA. CDR3 nucleotides: TGTGCCAGCAGCCCCCAGCGGGGGGAGACCCAGTACTTC. Residues: CASSPQRGETQYF.

This clonotype was seen many times. The genes are TRBV15 and TRBJ2-7; D gene unclear. Germline V gives CDR1 LNHNV, CDR2 YYDKDF (reference sequence). The CDR3 sequence is 13 residues long. Trimming removed 0 bases at V and 3 bases at J, with 6 bases between. In nucleotides, the CDR3 is TGTGCCACCAGCAGAGAAAACCTCTACGAGCAGTACTTC. Protein product: CATSRENLYEQYF.

This clonotype was observed a few times. The rearrangement uses TRBV19 and TRBJ2-5; no clear D. In germline, CDR1 is LNHDA, CDR2 SQIVND (reference sequence). This CDR3 comprises 13 residues. Trimming shortened V by 8 bases and J by 5 bases, and 15 bases separated the two germline ends. The CDR3 sequence: CASCLSFGETQYF. The DNA of the CDR3 is TGTGCCAGTTGCCTCTCTTTCGGGGAGACCCAGTACTTC.

This clonotype appeared many times. The rearrangement joins TRBV20-1 to TRBJ2-3; TRBD2 agrees at 14 bases. V lost 6 bases, J lost 4 bases, and 12 bases stayed unmatched. The length of the CDR3 is 17 residues. The germline V gene encodes CDR1 DFQATT and CDR2 SNEGSKA (reference sequence). As DNA, the CDR3 is TGCAGTGCCACCTGGGGGACTAGCGGGAGTCGGGCAGATACGCAGTATTTT. Translation gives CSATWGTSGSRADTQYF.

This clonotype has at least ten counts. The V gene is TRBV10-3, the J gene TRBJ2-3, with D possibly being TRBD2 (5 bases). Germline values: CDR1 ENHRY, CDR2 SYGVKD. The CDR3 is 15 amino acids. Trimming took 5 bases from V and 0 from J, leaving 12 bases between them. CDR3 DNA: TGTGCCATCAGTCAGGAAGGACTTAGCACAGATACGCAGTATTTT. The encoded protein is CAISQEGLSTDTQYF.

This clonotype was seen a few times. V and J are TRBV12-3 or TRBV12-4 and TRBJ1-3, with TRBD1 as a possible D gene (6 bases). Between the trimmed V and J ends, which lost 1 base and 8 bases, there was a span of 18 bases. This CDR3 is built from 16 residues. The chain's CDR3 is CASSLGGQSGHDTIYF. In DNA form, the CDR3 reads TGTGCCAGCAGTTTAGGGGGACAAAGCGGGCATGACACCATATATTTT.

This clonotype was detected many times. The rearrangement links TRBV7-9 to TRBJ2-5; TRBD1 matches 9 bases. The CDR3 loop spans 15 amino acids. Germline assignment: CDR1 SEHNR and CDR2 FQNEAQ (reference sequence). Losses at the gene ends were 2 bases for V and 5 bases for J; bases not matched to a gene: 6. The CDR3 DNA sequence: TGTGCCAGCAGCTTATACAGGGGGCAACGGGAGACCCAGTACTTC. As protein: CASSLYRGQRETQYF.

The chain couples TRBV20-1 to TRBJ2-1; no reliable D call. CDR1 DFQATT and CDR2 SNEGSKA come from the germline V gene (reference sequence). The length of the CDR3 is 14 residues. Trimming left V 1 base short and J 9 bases short, with 16 bases between. CDR3 in DNA: TGCAGTGCTAGAGTCCGGGTTTTCCCCACTGAGCAGTTCTTC. This translates into CSARVRVFPTEQFF.

V is TRBV15 and J is TRBJ2-7; unclear D gene. CDR3 length equals 14 residues. Between the trimmed V and J ends, which lost 0 bases and 3 bases, there was a span of 9 bases. CDR1 and CDR2 (germline): LNHNV, YYDKDF (reference sequence). CDR3 DNA sequence: TGTGCCACCAGCAGAGATCTAGTTGGCTACGAGCAGTACTTC. As protein: CATSRDLVGYEQYF.

This clonotype was detected many times. J is TRBJ1-1 and V is TRBV7-8; weak D call: TRBD1 (5 bases). V was shortened by 0 bases and J by 3 bases, with 17 bases between the two germline ends. Per the germline V gene, CDR1 is SGHVS and CDR2 is FQNEAQ. CDR3 length: 17 amino acids. In nucleotides, the CDR3 is TGTGCCAGCAGCTTAGCTCTGCCGGGGGGGGTATACACTGAAGCTTTCTTT. Translation gives CASSLALPGGVYTEAFF.

This clonotype occurred many times. The chain has TRBV27 and TRBJ1-1; D perhaps matches TRBD1 (5 bases). Trimming stripped 4 bases from V and 0 bases from J, with 6 bases between. Germline CDR1 MNHEY, CDR2 SMNVEV (reference sequence). The CDR3 has 13 residues. The CDR3, as DNA: TGTGCCAGCAGTTGGGGGGTGAACACTGAAGCTTTCTTT. Its protein is CASSWGVNTEAFF.

As for this clonotype: This may be a read error: a much more frequent sequence differs by one nucleotide. The V call is TRBV5-1, the J call TRBJ1-4; D not resolved. CDR3 length equals 12 residues. Germline V gene lookup returns CDR1 SGHRS and CDR2 YFSETQ. The V and J ends lost 6 bases and 8 bases respectively, with 11 bases between them. CDR3 DNA: TGCGCCAGCACCAGAATAGGCGAAAAACTGTTTTTT. The encoded protein is CASTRIGEKLFF.

The rearrangement joins TRBV5-6 to TRBJ2-7, with 10 nucleotides matching TRBD2. Trimming at V came to 4 bases and at J to 7 bases, leaving 5 bases not matched to a gene. The CDR3 is made up of 13 amino acids. Germline V gene sequence: CDR1 SGHDT, CDR2 YYEEEE. The CDR3 DNA reads TGTGCCAGCAGCCTACTAGCGGGATCAGAGCAGTACTTC. Residues: CASSLLAGSEQYF.

Remarks on this clonotype: This may come from a read error, since a much larger clone is one base off. V gene TRBV20-1 combines with J gene TRBJ2-3, with D perhaps TRBD1 (6 bases). The germline gives CDR1 DFQATT, CDR2 SNEGSKA (reference sequence). This CDR3 is 13 amino acids long. CDR3 residues: CSADQGSSDTRYF. DNA for the CDR3: TGCAGTGCTGATCAGGGGAGTTCAGATACGCGGTATTTT.

As to this clonotype: A much larger clone sits a single nucleotide away, making a read error possible. The chain is built from TRBV4-1 and TRBJ2-2; D not resolved. This CDR3 spans 15 amino acids. Trimming pared 4 bases from V and 6 bases from J, leaving 15 bases between. In germline, CDR1 is MGHRA, CDR2 YSYEKL. CDR3 in amino acids: CASSLLPPGAGELFF. The DNA of the CDR3 is TGCGCCAGCAGCCTCCTTCCTCCGGGCGCCGGGGAGCTGTTTTTT.

This chain connects TRBV18 to TRBJ2-1; D not resolved. The CDR3 totals 13 residues. CDR1 and CDR2 from the germline V gene are KGHSH and LQKENI. Trimming pared 4 bases from V and 5 bases from J, leaving 9 bases between. The CDR3 protein is CASSQSANNEQFF. CDR3 in DNA: TGTGCCAGCTCACAGTCAGCAAACAATGAGCAGTTCTTC.

The chain combines TRBV20-1 with TRBJ2-7; D not certain. The CDR3 is made up of 13 amino acids. Per the germline V gene, CDR1 is DFQATT and CDR2 is SNEGSKA (reference sequence). Trimming pared 6 bases from V and 4 bases from J, leaving 16 bases between. The CDR3 nucleotides are TGCAGTGCCAGACCCCGCCCCGGGTACGAGCAGTACTTC. Its translation is CSARPRPGYEQYF.

V gene TRBV30 combines with J gene TRBJ2-7; D is undetermined. The CDR3 extends over 13 amino acids. Germline CDR1 and CDR2: GTSNPN and SVGIG (reference sequence). The ends were cut back, 2 bases at V and 5 bases at J, with 13 bases in the middle. CDR3 protein: CAWSFQPLDEQYF. The CDR3 DNA sequence: TGTGCCTGGAGTTTCCAGCCTCTCGACGAGCAGTACTTC.

The chain uses TRBV12-3 or TRBV12-4 and TRBJ2-2, with 10 bases that match TRBD2. V was clipped by 6 bases and J by 5 bases; unmatched bases: 9. The CDR3 is made up of 16 amino acids. The CDR3 DNA follows: TGTGCCAGCAGGCCCTCCGGACTAGCGGCGACCGGGGAGCTGTTTTTT. Its protein product is CASRPSGLAATGELFF.